Below are 3 T cell receptor beta chains sequenced from a single sample in a study of T cells in Graves' hyperthyroidism and ophthalmopathy. TCR beta CDR3 regions were amplified from RNA. The HTBI primer set served for first-round RT-PCR of the TCR CDR3. TCRdb recomputed calls from the multiplex PCR reads with MiXCR, one row per CDR3 protein. The sample lists about 400,000 distinct CDR3 sequences, less than 15% seen once, with roughly 9.2% in the top ten. Sequencing was done on a sample of blood. The receptor set was obtained from a woman under 30 with Graves' hyperthyroidism.

This clonotype was counted many times. The J gene is TRBJ1-1, the V gene TRBV19, with D perhaps TRBD1 (5 bases). V was cut by 4 bases and J by 3 bases, with 15 bases left in between. The CDR3 covers 15 residues. The V gene's germline CDR1 is LNHDA and CDR2 SQIVND (reference sequence). CDR3 bases: TGTGCCAGTAGTAGAGTCGTTGGCAGGGACACTGAAGCTTTCTTT. Amino acids: CASSRVVGRDTEAFF.

This clonotype has a count of ten or more. This chain joins TRBV7-2 and TRBJ2-3; 16 nucleotides match TRBD2. Germline assignment: CDR1 SGHTA and CDR2 FQGNSA. With 0 bases clipped from V and 9 bases from J, the junction kept 3 bases outside the gene matches. The CDR3 consists of 16 residues. The CDR3, as DNA: TGTGCCAGCAGCTTAGCCCCGGGACTAGCGGGGGGGACGCAGTATTTT. This codes for CASSLAPGLAGGTQYF.

This clonotype appeared many times. The chain joins TRBV18 to TRBJ2-7; D might be TRBD1 (6 bases). V was trimmed by 2 bases and J by 3 bases, leaving 17 bases between them. Germline V lookup: CDR1 KGHSH, CDR2 LQKENI. The CDR3 consists of 16 residues. The DNA of the CDR3 is TGTGCCAGCTCACCAATACCGGGACAATCCAACTACGAGCAGTACTTC. It is translated as CASSPIPGQSNYEQYF.